A selection of T cell receptor beta chains follows, all from one sample in a study of shared clonotypes between healthy human individuals. Method: immunoSEQ multiplex PCR; TCRdb's copy keeps in-frame clones and lacks some. The sample gives some 470,000 clones, about 79% of which show up once; 10% to 15% is in the top ten. Sequenced input: PBMCs. Receptors originate from a woman in her thirties or forties in good health. Some clones in this sample may be carry-over from other donors' samples. Both conserved end residues are part of each CDR3. The order of the fields is CDR3 protein, CDR3 DNA, V gene, clone size, J gene, D gene. A D gene is named only where the DNA matches it firmly. Not every row has a clone size; where given, it reads once, few, many or a size class.

CDR3: CASIGGNTEAFF; DNA: TGTGCCAGCATTGGGGGGAACACTGAAGCTTTCTTT; V: TRBV5-4; size: NA; J: TRBJ1-1; D: NA
CDR3: CASSPGRVSYEQYF; DNA: TGTGCCAGCAGCCCTGGGCGGGTCTCCTACGAGCAGTACTTC; V: TRBV7-9; size: NA; J: TRBJ2-7; D: NA
CDR3: CASRPGRNTGELFF; DNA: TGTGCCAGCAGACCTGGCCGGAACACCGGGGAGCTGTTTTTT; V: TRBV27; size: NA; J: TRBJ2-2; D: NA
CDR3: CASSLATGGNQPQHF; DNA: TGTGCCAGCAGCTTAGCAACAGGGGGCAATCAGCCCCAGCATTTT; V: TRBV7-8; size: NA; J: TRBJ1-5; D: TRBD1
CDR3: CASSFSGTNYGYTF; DNA: TGTGCCAGCAGTTTTTCGGGGACTAACTATGGCTACACCTTC; V: TRBV27; size: NA; J: TRBJ1-2; D: NA
CDR3: CASSSGSRNDYEQYF; DNA: TGTGCCAGCAGCTCCGGGTCTCGAAACGACTACGAGCAGTACTTC; V: TRBV5-4; size: NA; J: TRBJ2-7; D: NA
CDR3: CASSYVGTKSEQYF; DNA: TGTGCCAGCAGTTACGTGGGGACCAAGAGCGAGCAGTACTTC; V: TRBV6-6; size: NA; J: TRBJ2-7; D: NA
CDR3: CASSQDIWRGLVPQHF; DNA: TGCGCCAGCAGCCAAGATATCTGGCGCGGACTGGTTCCCCAGCATTTT; V: TRBV4-3; size: few; J: TRBJ1-5; D: NA
CDR3: CASSHPDKNIQYF; DNA: TGTGCCAGCAGCCACCCCGACAAAAACATTCAGTACTTC; V: TRBV5-4; size: NA; J: TRBJ2-4; D: NA
CDR3: CASSERWDRAGEQYF; DNA: TGTGCCAGCAGTGAAAGGTGGGACAGGGCAGGCGAGCAGTACTTC; V: TRBV6-1; size: NA; J: TRBJ2-7; D: TRBD1
CDR3: CASSLARNEDFF; DNA: TGCGCCAGCAGCTTGGCCAGGAATGAAGATTTCTTT; V: TRBV5-1; size: NA; J: TRBJ1-1; D: NA
CDR3: CASSAAETGAWEQYF; DNA: TGTGCCAGCAGCGCCGCCGAGACAGGGGCATGGGAGCAGTACTTC; V: TRBV11-2; size: NA; J: TRBJ2-7; D: TRBD1
CDR3: CASSPPGGGMTNEQYF; DNA: TGTGCCAGCTCACCCCCGGGGGGAGGGATGACGAACGAGCAGTACTTC; V: TRBV18; size: NA; J: TRBJ2-7; D: TRBD2
CDR3: CASHLAGINEQFF; DNA: TGTGCCAGCCACCTAGCGGGAATAAATGAGCAGTTCTTC; V: TRBV7-8; size: NA; J: TRBJ2-1; D: TRBD2
CDR3: CAWISPGTSFEISSYGEQYF; DNA: TGTGCCTGGATTTCTCCGGGGACTAGCTTCGAGATCTCCTCTTATGGCGAGCAGTACTTC; V: TRBV30; size: NA; J: TRBJ2-7; D: TRBD2
CDR3: CASSQDLSSLTTYNEQFF; DNA: TGTGCCAGCAGCCAAGATCTTTCTAGTCTAACGACCTACAATGAGCAGTTCTTC; V: TRBV4-2; size: NA; J: TRBJ2-1; D: NA
CDR3: CASSLVGPGETQYF; DNA: TGTGCCAGCAGTCTGGTAGGGCCTGGGGAGACCCAGTACTTC; V: TRBV25-1; size: NA; J: TRBJ2-5; D: NA
CDR3: CASSFSGTGPYEQYF; DNA: TGTGCCAGCAGTTTCTCCGGGACAGGGCCCTACGAGCAGTACTTC; V: TRBV27; size: few; J: TRBJ2-7; D: TRBD1
CDR3: CASSLAGELFF; DNA: TGTGCCAGCAGTTTAGCGGGGGAGCTGTTTTTT; V: TRBV28; size: NA; J: TRBJ2-2; D: NA
CDR3: CASSAFAGLAGGSGELFF; DNA: TGTGCCAGCAGCGCCTTTGCAGGACTAGCGGGGGGGTCCGGGGAGCTGTTTTTT; V: TRBV9; size: NA; J: TRBJ2-2; D: TRBD2
CDR3: CASSLDGETTNTGELFF; DNA: TGTGCCAGCAGCTTAGATGGAGAGACAACGAACACCGGGGAGCTGTTTTTT; V: TRBV11-2; size: few; J: TRBJ2-2; D: NA
CDR3: CASSPGQFRTSGREEQFF; DNA: TGTGCCAGCAGCCCCGGACAGTTTAGAACTAGCGGGAGGGAAGAGCAGTTCTTC; V: TRBV7-8; size: NA; J: TRBJ2-1; D: TRBD2
CDR3: CASRRQVDTEAFF; DNA: TGTGCCAGCAGGAGGCAGGTCGACACTGAAGCTTTCTTT; V: TRBV6-5; size: once; J: TRBJ1-1; D: NA
CDR3: CASSLDRDQPQHF; DNA: TGCGCCAGCAGCTTGGACAGGGACCAGCCCCAGCATTTT; V: TRBV5-1; size: NA; J: TRBJ1-5; D: NA
CDR3: CASSEGTPRETQYF; DNA: TGTGCCAGCAGTGAAGGGACCCCGCGGGAGACCCAGTACTTC; V: TRBV2; size: many; J: TRBJ2-5; D: NA
CDR3: CASSKSNTGELFF; DNA: TGCGCCAGCAGCAAATCGAACACCGGGGAGCTGTTTTTT; V: TRBV5-1; size: NA; J: TRBJ2-2; D: NA
CDR3: CASSPSGGPNEQFF; DNA: TGTGCCAGCAGCCCTAGTGGGGGCCCCAATGAGCAGTTCTTC; V: TRBV7-2; size: NA; J: TRBJ2-1; D: NA
CDR3: CASRRTGAVGTQYF; DNA: TGTGCCAGCAGAAGGACGGGGGCTGTCGGAACGCAGTATTTT; V: TRBV11-2; size: NA; J: TRBJ2-3; D: NA
CDR3: CASSWGGRANEQFF; DNA: TGCGCCAGCAGCTGGGGCGGGAGGGCTAATGAGCAGTTCTTC; V: TRBV5-1; size: NA; J: TRBJ2-1; D: TRBD2
CDR3: CASSPPGQGYGYTF; DNA: TGTGCCAGCAGCCCTCCGGGACAGGGCTATGGCTACACCTTC; V: TRBV5-4; size: NA; J: TRBJ1-2; D: TRBD1
CDR3: CAWSVVTEAFF; DNA: TGTGCCTGGAGTGTGGTTACTGAAGCTTTCTTT; V: TRBV30; size: NA; J: TRBJ1-1; D: NA
CDR3: CAWSRQGGGYTF; DNA: TGTGCCTGGAGCCGTCAGGGGGGCGGCTACACCTTC; V: TRBV30; size: NA; J: TRBJ1-2; D: TRBD1
CDR3: CASSQGAIGGYTF; DNA: TGTGCCAGCAGTCAGGGGGCCATCGGCGGCTACACCTTC; V: TRBV2; size: few; J: TRBJ1-2; D: TRBD1
CDR3: CASSGGTSGRSRDNEQFF; DNA: TGTGCCAGCAGTGGGGGGACTAGCGGGAGGAGTCGGGACAATGAGCAGTTCTTC; V: TRBV6-1; size: few; J: TRBJ2-1; D: TRBD2
CDR3: CASSQEYGSGIYTGELFF; DNA: TGCGCCAGCAGCCAAGAGTACGGGAGCGGGATTTACACCGGGGAGCTGTTTTTT; V: TRBV4-1; size: once; J: TRBJ2-2; D: TRBD2
CDR3: CASSSAGGPSNEQFF; DNA: TGTGCCAGCAGCTCAGCGGGAGGGCCGAGTAATGAGCAGTTCTTC; V: TRBV9; size: NA; J: TRBJ2-1; D: TRBD2
CDR3: CASSEAGGGATEAFF; DNA: TGTGCCAGCAGTGAAGCGGGGGGGGGTGCGACTGAAGCTTTCTTT; V: TRBV6-1; size: few; J: TRBJ1-1; D: NA